This T cell receptor (beta chain) is from a study of sequential checkpoint blockade in melanoma. Overall study context: First-line arms were nivolumab then ipilimumab, or the reverse, randomized 1:1.

The protocol was immunoSEQ multiplex PCR, while the TCRdb copy is restricted to in-frame clones and leaves out a portion. This sample carries about 17,000 clones, roughly 70% of them seen once, and the ten largest clones take about an eighth. Treatment reported: randomized to nivolumab then ipilimumab (arm A) or the reverse (arm B). None of the patients previously received DNA-damaging chemotherapy. PBMC sorting kept live CD3+CD8+ cells without CD19 or CD56. The J segment lost 4 bases and the V segment lost 3 bases, leaving 5 bases of the junction unmatched. The germline V gene encodes CDR1 LGHNA and CDR2 YSLEER. The CDR3 loop spans 15 amino acids.

The TCR was taken from a human donor with melanoma. Specimen: CD8+ T cells sorted from blood (inferred from file names), collected from a patient given nivolumab and ipilimumab in sequence. The genes are TRBV4-3 and TRBJ1-4; TRBD1 matches 7 bases. The CDR3 region is CASSQRQGFNEKLFF. The DNA of the CDR3 is TGCGCCAGCAGCCAGCGACAGGGCTTTAATGAAAAACTGTTTTTT.